This passage covers 30 T cell receptor beta chains from one sample sequenced in a study of long-term antiretroviral therapy in people with HIV. Version v3.0 of the immunoSEQ assay ran at survey level. The data were produced by immunoSEQ multiplex PCR, yet TCRdb's version contains in-frame clones alone and is incomplete. Of approximately 20,000 clones listed, roughly 87% are singletons. Sample: unsorted PBMCs, taken 2.1 years after starting antiretroviral therapy. The receptor set was obtained from a young man with HIV.

The chain links TRBV15 to TRBJ2-7; 7 nucleotides agree with TRBD1. Germline-derived CDR1 and CDR2 are LNHNV and YYDKDF (reference sequence). The CDR3 sequence is 15 residues long. Trimming removed 5 bases from V and 2 bases from J; junction bases left unmatched: 9. The CDR3 DNA is TGTGCCACCAGCTTGGAAGCCGGGACAGCCTACGAGCAGTACTTC. Residues: CATSLEAGTAYEQYF. The complete variable domain, with remaining parts taken from reference TRBV15 and TRBJ2-7, reads DAMVIQNPRYQVTQFGKPVTLSCSQTLNHNVMYWYQQKSSQAPKLLFHYYDKDFNNEADTPDNFQSRRPNTSFCFLDIRSPGLGDTAMYLCATSLEAGTAYEQYFGPGTRLTVT.

V gene TRBV5-6 combines with J gene TRBJ2-1; D unclear. Germline V gene sequence: CDR1 SGHDT, CDR2 YYEEEE. The CDR3 extends over 13 amino acids. The V end lost 1 base, the J end lost 10 bases, and 12 bases lay between the germline ends. DNA of the CDR3: TGTGCCAGCAGCTTGTTGCGCTCTGACGAGCAGTTCTTC. Protein sequence: CASSLLRSDEQFF.

The chain links TRBV10-3 to TRBJ2-7; D is ambiguous. The V gene's germline CDR1 is ENHRY and CDR2 SYGVKD. V lost 8 bases and J lost 5, with 7 bases in between. The CDR3 is 10 residues long. The CDR3 DNA follows: TGTGCCATCGGGGAAGACGAGCAGTACTTC. This encodes CAIGEDEQYF.

The CDR3 reads CASSASGDLTDTQYF. The CDR3 nucleotides read TGTGCCAGCAGCGCTAGCGGGGACCTCACAGATACGCAGTATTTT. This chain links TRBV9 with TRBJ2-3; 9 bases line up with TRBD2. The V gene's germline CDR1 is SGDLS and CDR2 YYNGEE. V lost 3 bases to trimming and J lost 2 bases; unmatched junction nucleotides: 4. The CDR3 runs 15 residues.

The sample holds a few counts of this clone. The CDR3 loop reads CASSESGTYNEQFF. In DNA, the CDR3 is TGTGCCAGTAGTGAGAGCGGTACCTACAATGAGCAGTTCTTC. The V call is TRBV19, the J call TRBJ2-1, with a tentative D call TRBD2 (5 bases). Germline CDR1 LNHDA, CDR2 SQIVND (reference sequence). The CDR3 has 14 residues. Trimming cost V 5 bases and J 2 bases, with 10 bases left between them.

The chain uses TRBV6-6 and TRBJ2-7, with D possibly matching TRBD2 (6 bases). Germline CDR1 is MNHNY and CDR2 is SVGAGI (reference sequence). This CDR3 comprises 13 residues. Trimming removed 8 bases at V and 0 bases at J, with 11 bases between. This chain's CDR3 is CASALANSYEQYF. The CDR3 DNA is TGTGCCAGCGCACTAGCTAACTCCTACGAGCAGTACTTC.

The rearrangement joins TRBV5-8 to TRBJ1-5, with D hard to call. The CDR3 length is 10 residues. The V gene lost 1 base and the J gene lost 11 bases, with 4 bases spanning the gap. Per germline, CDR1 SGHTS and CDR2 YDEGEE. In nucleotides, the CDR3 is TGTGCCAGCAGCTTGTGGGCCCAGCATTTT. Protein: CASSLWAQHF.

This rearrangement joins TRBV28 to TRBJ1-2, with 7 bases fitting TRBD1. From germline, CDR1 is MDHEN and CDR2 SYDVKM. V trimming: 5 bases; J trimming: 6 bases; junction bases outside the gene matches: 21. The CDR3 is 18 residues long. The CDR3 DNA sequence: TGTGCCAGCAGTGGAGGAGGGGGCAGGGTGGAAGAGAAGGATGGCTACACCTTC. Translated: CASSGGGGRVEEKDGYTF.

V usage is TRBV4-1 and J usage is TRBJ2-6; no reliable D call. The V and J ends lost 5 bases and 4 bases respectively, with 9 bases between them. The CDR3 totals 14 residues. Germline values: CDR1 MGHRA, CDR2 YSYEKL. CDR3 DNA: TGCGCCAGCAGCGATCAGCCGGGGGCCAACGTCCTGACTTTC. It encodes CASSDQPGANVLTF.

The chain combines TRBV6-5 with TRBJ1-1; D gene unclear. Trimming cost V 0 bases and J 4 bases, with 9 bases left between them. CDR1 is MNHEY, CDR2 SVGAGI, per germline. This CDR3 has 14 residues. This CDR3 reads CASSYSSWVTEAFF. The DNA for the CDR3 is TGTGCCAGCAGTTACTCCAGCTGGGTCACTGAAGCTTTCTTT.

This sequence joins TRBV30 and TRBJ2-3, with a tentative D call TRBD1 (5 bases). The V gene's germline CDR1 is GTSNPN and CDR2 SVGIG (reference sequence). The CDR3 is made up of 11 amino acids. Trimming took off 5 bases at V and 8 bases at J, with 11 bases between the two ends. The CDR3 nucleotides read TGTGCCTGGTTAATCCAGGGTACGCAGTATTTT. Its protein is CAWLIQGTQYF.

The chain joins TRBV10-3 to TRBJ2-3; no clear D. Germline values: CDR1 ENHRY, CDR2 SYGVKD. The CDR3 consists of 13 residues. Trimming removed 8 bases at V and 1 base at J, with 10 bases between. CDR3 residues: CAIAPRGTDTQYF. The CDR3 DNA is TGTGCCATCGCGCCCCGAGGCACAGATACGCAGTATTTT.

The genes are TRBV7-2 and TRBJ1-4; no clear D gene. Germline CDR1 and CDR2: SGHTA and FQGNSA. Between the trimmed V and J ends, which lost 6 bases and 5 bases, there was a span of 16 bases. The CDR3 extends over 15 amino acids. The DNA of the CDR3 is TGTGCCAGCAGTATACGGCCATTTTCCAATGAAAAACTGTTTTTT. It codes for CASSIRPFSNEKLFF.

This chain connects TRBV4-3 to TRBJ1-5; D uncertain. Germline V gene data show CDR1 as LGHNA and CDR2 as YSLEER. V lost 3 bases, J lost 4 bases, and 10 bases lay in between. The CDR3 is 14 residues long. In nucleotides, the CDR3 is TGCGCCAGCAGCCATACAGTTTTTAATCAGCCCCAGCATTTT. Its protein product is CASSHTVFNQPQHF.

V is TRBV20-1 and J is TRBJ2-5; D gene uncertain. In germline, CDR1 is DFQATT, CDR2 SNEGSKA (reference sequence). The CDR3 totals 11 residues. Trimming shortened V by 1 base and J by 4 bases, and 4 bases separated the two germline ends. CDR3 nucleotide sequence: TGCAGTGCTAGAGCGGGAGAGACCCAGTACTTC. Protein product: CSARAGETQYF.

This chain uses TRBV5-4 with TRBJ2-1; no reliable D call. Germline CDR1 reads SGHNT; CDR2 reads YYREEE (reference sequence). This CDR3 has 13 residues. Trimming shortened V by 0 bases and J by 8 bases, and 9 bases separated the two germline ends. CDR3 DNA sequence: TGTGCCAGCAGCTTGGTACAGCCCGATGAGCAGTTCTTC. Encoded protein: CASSLVQPDEQFF.

The gene calls are TRBV6-5 and TRBJ1-1; possibly TRBD1 for D (5 bases). Trimming removed 0 bases at V and 5 bases at J, with 10 bases between. CDR3 length: 14 residues. Germline V lookup: CDR1 MNHEY, CDR2 SVGAGI. Here the CDR3 DNA reads TGTGCCAGCAGTTACTCGACGGGGGGAACTGAAGCTTTCTTT. Protein sequence: CASSYSTGGTEAFF.

The DNA of the CDR3 is TGTGCCAGCAGCCAGGTGAGAAGGCTAGCGGGGTACTACGAGCAGTACTTC. It specifies CASSQVRRLAGYYEQYF. The rearrangement links TRBV4-2 to TRBJ2-7, with 9 bases matching TRBD2. The ends lost 3 bases at V and 3 bases at J; junction bases unmatched: 12. From germline, CDR1 is LGHNA and CDR2 YNFKEQ. The CDR3 has 17 amino acids.

The chain links TRBV19 to TRBJ1-2; no firm D call. Germline V gene sequence: CDR1 LNHDA, CDR2 SQIVND (reference sequence). This CDR3 region has 16 residues. Trimming cost V 3 bases and J 6 bases, with 20 bases left between them. The DNA for the CDR3 is TGTGCCAGTAGTATCTTTCCCTTCCCGGGGATCGATGGCTACACCTTC. Amino acids: CASSIFPFPGIDGYTF.

This chain joins TRBV6-5 and TRBJ2-7; TRBD2 is a possible D gene (5 bases). Deletions cut 4 bases from V and 6 bases from J, with 13 bases between. Germline CDR1 is MNHEY and CDR2 is SVGAGI. The length of the CDR3 is 13 residues. The CDR3 sequence is CASSSSVGGEQYF. The DNA for the CDR3 is TGTGCCAGCAGTTCCTCGGTCGGAGGCGAGCAGTACTTC.

V gene TRBV7-6 combines with J gene TRBJ1-5; 7 bases fit TRBD1. Germline V CDR1 and CDR2: SGHVS, FNYEAQ. The CDR3 is 14 amino acids. Trimming took 5 bases from V and 2 from J; bases not matched to a gene: 3. Here the CDR3 reads CASSPGTGNQPQHF. The DNA of the CDR3 is TGTGCCAGCAGCCCGGGGACAGGCAATCAGCCCCAGCATTTT.

The V call is TRBV7-3, the J call TRBJ2-2; 9 bases are a match to TRBD2. The CDR3 spans 15 residues. Germline V gene sequence: CDR1 SGHTA, CDR2 FQGTGA. V gave up 4 bases and J gave up 3 bases; unmatched junction bases: 3. CDR3 nucleotide sequence: TGTGCCAGCAGCTCGCTAGCGGGGTACACCGGGGAGCTGTTTTTT. It specifies CASSSLAGYTGELFF.

This clone was seen a single time. The genes are TRBV5-1 and TRBJ2-1; unclear D gene. The CDR3 runs 11 residues. In germline, CDR1 is SGHRS, CDR2 YFSETQ. Trimming pared 5 bases from V and 8 bases from J, leaving 8 bases between. The CDR3 nucleotides read TGCGCCAGCAGGTCATCGGATGAGCAGTTCTTC. This encodes CASRSSDEQFF.

The chain employs TRBV7-9 and TRBJ2-7, with 8 bases aligning to TRBD1. The CDR3 runs to 14 residues. Looked up from germline, CDR1 is SEHNR and CDR2 is FQNEAQ (reference sequence). Trimming took 5 bases from V and 3 from J; bases not matched to a gene: 6. This CDR3 reads CASSAGTGVYEQYF. CDR3 sequence (DNA): TGTGCCAGCAGCGCCGGGACAGGCGTCTACGAGCAGTACTTC. The entire variable domain, with the rest obtained from reference TRBV7-9 and TRBJ2-7, is as follows: DTGVSQNPRHKITKRGQNVTFRCDPISEHNRLYWYRQTLGQGPEFLTYFQNEAQLEKSRLLSDRFSAERPKGSFSTLEIQRTEQGDSAMYLCASSAGTGVYEQYFGPGTRLTVT.

The chain uses TRBV13 and TRBJ2-7; possibly TRBD1 or TRBD2 for D (6 bases each). V lost 5 bases, J lost 2 bases, and 10 bases lay in between. There are 13 residues in the CDR3. The germline V gene has CDR1 PRHDT and CDR2 FYEKMQ (reference sequence). The CDR3 is CASSTGDTYEQYF. The CDR3 DNA follows: TGTGCCAGCAGCACGGGGGACACCTACGAGCAGTACTTC.

The chain employs TRBV21-1 and TRBJ1-3. TRBV21-1 has pseudogene status. The length of the CDR3 is 14 residues. CDR3 sequence (DNA): TGTGCCAGCAGGATAGCTTACTCTGGAAACACCATATATTTT. Translating gives CASRIAYSGNTIYF.

Only one count was recorded for this clone. This rearrangement joins TRBV15 to TRBJ1-2; TRBD1 agrees at 7 bases. Germline trimming cut 2 bases from V and 4 bases from J; bases unmatched to any gene: 4. This CDR3 has 14 amino acids. Germline V gene sequence: CDR1 LNHNV, CDR2 YYDKDF (reference sequence). Here the CDR3 DNA reads TGTGCCACCAGCAGAACAGGGGCCTCCTATGGCTACACCTTC. Protein: CATSRTGASYGYTF.

The V call is TRBV19, the J call TRBJ1-2; TRBD1 might be the D (5 bases). Trimming cost V 5 bases and J 7 bases, with 17 bases left between them. From germline, CDR1 is LNHDA and CDR2 SQIVND (reference sequence). This CDR3 spans 14 amino acids. This chain's CDR3 is CASSAPWGFRGYTF. CDR3 sequence (DNA): TGTGCCAGTAGTGCCCCGTGGGGGTTTCGTGGCTACACCTTC.

The chain carries TRBV5-4 and TRBJ1-2; 8 bases fit TRBD1. Germline-derived CDR1 and CDR2 are SGHNT and YYREEE (reference sequence). V shed 3 bases and J 8 bases; nucleotides not matched to a gene: 6. The CDR3 has 13 amino acids. CDR3 bases: TGTGCCAGCAGCTATAAACCAGGGGGCGGCTACACCTTC. This encodes CASSYKPGGGYTF.

The rearrangement joins TRBV19 to TRBJ2-2, with TRBD2 matching 12 bases. The V segment lost 8 bases and the J segment 6 bases; nucleotides outside the gene matches: 7. Germline loops: CDR1 LNHDA, CDR2 SQIVND (reference sequence). CDR3 length equals 15 residues. CDR3 nucleotides: TGTGCCAGTTCTTCTAGCGGGGGGGAACCCGGGGAGCTGTTTTTT. It encodes CASSSSGGEPGELFF.